This T cell receptor (beta chain) is from a study of shared clonotypes between healthy human individuals. Overall study context: In total, the donors were a couple of women and a few men aged 18 to 49.

Per germline, CDR1 MNHEY and CDR2 SVGAGI. This CDR3 has 12 amino acids. Trimming took 8 bases from V and 6 from J, leaving 14 bases between them. Regarding the study as a whole: How much donors shared clonotypes was expected to be affected by sequencing depth.

This clone showed up just once. What it binds is not known. There were no recent acute infections or vaccinations among the donors, who were healthy HIV-negative adults. At a deep level, the assay was run. The method was immunoSEQ multiplex PCR; TCRdb's version includes in-frame clones alone and lacks a portion of them. This sample has roughly 2,300,000 clones, with less than 95% found just once. The genes are TRBV6-5 and TRBJ2-7, with TRBD2 as a possible D gene (5 bases). The clonotype comes from a man aged 18 to 30 in good health. Some clones in this sample may be carry-over from other donors' samples. Sequencing was done on a sample of naive CD4+ T cells from PBMCs. Subset: CD45RA+ positively selected. The CDR3 sequence: CASLSPSGEQYF. The CDR3, as DNA: TGTGCCAGCTTAAGTCCGAGCGGCGAGCAGTACTTC.